This T cell receptor (beta chain) was captured in a study of cytomegalovirus exposure and HLA in healthy donors. Study-level information: Researchers found that approximately 80% of just under 400 genotyped donors fell within the Caucasian-associated ancestry cluster. The study's findings and limits: A missense DCLRE1C variant was associated with V- and J-gene trimming of TCR beta chains in a later analysis, and an independent cohort replicated the association.

Germline V gives CDR1 MNHEY, CDR2 SVGAGI. V was cut by 10 bases and J by 3 bases, with 16 bases left in between. This CDR3 is 13 amino acids long. The primer mix had 60 Vbeta and 13 Jbeta primers. TCRdb keeps only in-frame clones here, not all; method: immunoSEQ multiplex PCR. This table holds about 120,000 clones, about 76% found once. This clone was detected only once. The antigen is undetermined. This chain links TRBV6-5 with TRBJ2-7; tentatively, D is TRBD2 (5 bases). The receptor's source is a middle-aged woman in good health and CMV-seronegative. Sequencing was done on a sample of PBMCs. This CDR3 reads CATNEGSGYEQYF. The CDR3 DNA sequence: TGTGCCACCAACGAGGGTAGTGGCTACGAGCAGTACTTC.